The 17 T cell receptor beta chains reported below all come from one sample, sequenced in a study of blood T cell repertoires in COVID-19. Repertoires were generated with immunoSEQ multiplex PCR, while TCRdb's copy carries only in-frame clones and drops some. In the table there are approximately 300,000 clones, 70% to 90% of which are singletons. Sequencing was done on a sample of peripheral blood. All receptors derive from a woman aged 50 to 65 with COVID-19, enrolled during active disease.

The count of this clone is one. V usage is TRBV6-5 and J usage is TRBJ2-2; 8 nucleotides align to TRBD1. CDR3 length: 14 residues. V was pared by 5 bases and J by 6 bases, with 5 bases of the junction left unmatched. CDR1 and CDR2 (germline): MNHEY, SVGAGI. The DNA of the CDR3 is TGTGCCAGCAGTCGACAGGGGTTGGCCGGGGAGCTGTTTTTT. Translated: CASSRQGLAGELFF.

The chain carries TRBV2 and TRBJ2-7, with 7 positions matching TRBD2. This CDR3 is built from 16 residues. Losses at the gene ends were 0 bases for V and 6 bases for J; bases not matched to a gene: 11. From germline, CDR1 is SNHLY and CDR2 FYNNEI. CDR3 sequence (DNA): TGTGCCAGCAGTGAAGCGCTTCCCTTGGGACTATCCGAGCAGTACTTC. This sequence encodes CASSEALPLGLSEQYF.

A single count supports this clone. This chain joins TRBV25-1 and TRBJ1-1, with 8 bases that match TRBD1. Germline V CDR1 and CDR2: MGHDK, SYGVNS. The length of the CDR3 is 15 residues. V gave up 6 bases and J gave up 1 base; unmatched junction bases: 7. The CDR3 DNA is TGTGCCAGCAGGGGCGATGACAGGGGGAACACTGAAGCTTTCTTT. Amino acids: CASRGDDRGNTEAFF.

V usage is TRBV27 and J usage is TRBJ2-5; 7 bases are shared with TRBD2. V lost 5 bases, J lost 5 bases, and 20 bases stayed unmatched. CDR1 is MNHEY, CDR2 SMNVEV, per germline (reference sequence). This CDR3 comprises 18 residues. For the CDR3, the DNA is TGTGCCAGCAGTCCCAGTGGGGGGAGGGCCGTATTTGGGGAGACCCAGTACTTC. Its translation is CASSPSGGRAVFGETQYF.

This chain connects TRBV5-5 to TRBJ2-7; 9 nucleotides align to TRBD2. The V gene end was trimmed by 1 base and the J gene end by 12 bases; junction bases not matched to a gene: 14. This CDR3 contains 15 residues. The germline CDR1 and CDR2 sequences are SGHKS and YYEKEE (reference sequence). The CDR3 DNA reads TGTGCCAGCAGCTTGCGCCTAGCGGGAACCCCTTTGGGGTACTTC. The encoded protein is CASSLRLAGTPLGYF.

V and J are TRBV18 and TRBJ1-5; possibly TRBD1 for D (5 bases). Trimming cost V 2 bases and J 9 bases, with 11 bases left between them. CDR1 and CDR2 (germline): KGHSH, LQKENI. The length of the CDR3 is 13 residues. The CDR3 nucleotides read TGTGCCAGCTCACCAAGCCAGGGCACGCCCCAGCATTTT. It translates to CASSPSQGTPQHF. The full variable domain, completed using reference TRBV18 and TRBJ1-5, is NAGVMQNPRHLVRRRGQEARLRCSPMKGHSHVYWYRQLPEEGLKFMVYLQKENIIDESGMPKERFSAEFPKEGPSILRIQQVVRGDSAAYFCASSPSQGTPQHFGDGTRLSIL.

The chain employs TRBV6-2 or TRBV6-3 and TRBJ1-5; D is perhaps TRBD1 (6 bases). The CDR3 length is 15 residues. V was clipped by 4 bases and J by 6 bases, with 16 bases between them. Germline V gene sequence: CDR1 MNHEY, CDR2 SVGEGT. The CDR3 coding sequence is TGTGCCAGCAGTTCCGGGACAACCTTGTTTCAGCCCCAGCATTTT. Protein sequence: CASSSGTTLFQPQHF.

The chain uses TRBV11-3 and TRBJ1-3; D call uncertain. Germline V gene sequence: CDR1 SGHNT, CDR2 YENEEA. This CDR3 region has 16 residues. V was clipped by 3 bases and J by 1 base, with 13 bases between them. The CDR3 region is CASSLRGYDSGNTIYF. As DNA, the CDR3 is TGTGCCAGCAGCTTGCGGGGTTATGATTCTGGAAACACCATATATTTT.

Comments on this clone: This sample also contains other DNA sequences that code for the same CDR3. The chain links TRBV9 to TRBJ1-3; no clear D. The V gene's germline CDR1 is SGDLS and CDR2 YYNGEE. Deletions cut 0 bases from V and 3 bases from J, with 4 bases between. This CDR3 spans 13 amino acids. CDR3 in DNA: TGTGCCAGCAGCGTAGGAGGTGGAAACACCATATATTTT. It yields the protein CASSVGGGNTIYF.

The J gene is TRBJ2-1, the V gene TRBV25-1; 11 bases are shared with TRBD2. The J segment lost 4 bases and the V segment lost 3 bases, leaving 11 bases of the junction unmatched. CDR1 and CDR2 from the germline V gene are MGHDK and SYGVNS. The CDR3 extends over 18 amino acids. The CDR3, as DNA: TGTGCCAGCAGTGACCTTTCAGGACTAGCGGGCTGGTACAATGAGCAGTTCTTC. Encoded protein: CASSDLSGLAGWYNEQFF.

The chain employs TRBV30 and TRBJ2-2; D uncertain. This CDR3 region has 14 residues. The V end lost 0 bases, the J end lost 3 bases, and 8 bases lay between the germline ends. The germline gives CDR1 GTSNPN, CDR2 SVGIG (reference sequence). The CDR3 reads CAWSVLQYTGELFF. In DNA, the CDR3 is TGTGCCTGGAGTGTACTTCAATACACCGGGGAGCTGTTTTTT.

The chain combines TRBV7-8 with TRBJ2-7; 7 positions match TRBD2. This CDR3 is 14 amino acids long. Losses at the gene ends were 2 bases for V and 9 bases for J; bases not matched to a gene: 10. The V gene's germline CDR1 is SGHVS and CDR2 FQNEAQ. The CDR3 nucleotides are TGTGCCAGCAGCTTATCCGACTACGAGCGGGGGCAGTACTTC. Its translation: CASSLSDYERGQYF. Full variable domain (remainder filled in from reference TRBV7-8 and TRBJ2-7): GAGVSQSPRYKVAKRGQDVALRCDPISGHVSLFWYQQALGQGPEFLTYFQNEAQLDKSGLPSDRFFAERPEGSVSTLKIQRTQQEDSAVYLCASSLSDYERGQYFGPGTRLTVT.

CDR3 protein: CASSETGMDNSPLHF. CDR3 nucleotides: TGCGCCAGCAGCGAGACAGGGATGGATAATTCACCCCTCCACTTT. The V and J genes are TRBV5-1 and TRBJ1-6; 7 nucleotides line up with TRBD1. CDR3 size: 15 residues. The germline CDR1 and CDR2 sequences are SGHRS and YFSETQ. With V trimmed by 4 bases and J by 5 bases, 6 bases remained unmatched. Supplemented by reference TRBV5-1 and TRBJ1-6, the full variable domain reads KAGVTQTPRYLIKTRGQQVTLSCSPISGHRSVSWYQQTPGQGLQFLFEYFSETQRNKGNFPGRFSGRQFSNSRSEMNVSTLELGDSALYLCASSETGMDNSPLHFGNGTRLTVT.

The chain couples TRBV7-9 to TRBJ2-5, with a possible D match to TRBD1 (6 bases). The ends were cut back, 5 bases at V and 5 bases at J, with 21 bases in the middle. Germline CDR1 is SEHNR and CDR2 is FQNEAQ (reference sequence). The CDR3 spans 16 residues. The CDR3 DNA reads as TGTGCCAGCAGCATGACAGGTCCTCACGGAAGGGAGACCCAGTACTTC. It yields the protein CASSMTGPHGRETQYF.

The chain combines TRBV18 with TRBJ1-2; TRBD1 agrees at 7 bases. Trimming at V came to 4 bases and at J to 3 bases, leaving 11 bases not matched to a gene. The germline V gene encodes CDR1 KGHSH and CDR2 LQKENI. This CDR3 region has 16 residues. In DNA, the CDR3 is TGTGCCAGCTCACAAAAGACAGGGACTCCTGACTATGGCTACACCTTC. Amino acids: CASSQKTGTPDYGYTF.

V and J are TRBV7-8 and TRBJ2-5, with D tentatively TRBD2 (6 bases). Trimming shortened V by 1 base and J by 5 bases, and 11 bases separated the two germline ends. The germline V gene encodes CDR1 SGHVS and CDR2 FQNEAQ. This CDR3 spans 14 amino acids. The CDR3: CASSLGGGGETQYF. Here the CDR3 DNA reads TGTGCCAGCAGCTTAGGCGGTGGGGGGGAGACCCAGTACTTC.

The sample holds a few counts of this clone. This chain connects TRBV11-3 to TRBJ2-1; 10 bases are a match to TRBD2. CDR1 is SGHNT, CDR2 YENEEA, per germline. The CDR3 runs to 18 residues. With V trimmed by 1 base and J by 4 bases, 10 bases remained unmatched. The CDR3 coding sequence is TGTGCCAGCAGCTTAGTGACTAGCGGGTTCCTGCGGTACAATGAGCAGTTCTTC. It encodes CASSLVTSGFLRYNEQFF.